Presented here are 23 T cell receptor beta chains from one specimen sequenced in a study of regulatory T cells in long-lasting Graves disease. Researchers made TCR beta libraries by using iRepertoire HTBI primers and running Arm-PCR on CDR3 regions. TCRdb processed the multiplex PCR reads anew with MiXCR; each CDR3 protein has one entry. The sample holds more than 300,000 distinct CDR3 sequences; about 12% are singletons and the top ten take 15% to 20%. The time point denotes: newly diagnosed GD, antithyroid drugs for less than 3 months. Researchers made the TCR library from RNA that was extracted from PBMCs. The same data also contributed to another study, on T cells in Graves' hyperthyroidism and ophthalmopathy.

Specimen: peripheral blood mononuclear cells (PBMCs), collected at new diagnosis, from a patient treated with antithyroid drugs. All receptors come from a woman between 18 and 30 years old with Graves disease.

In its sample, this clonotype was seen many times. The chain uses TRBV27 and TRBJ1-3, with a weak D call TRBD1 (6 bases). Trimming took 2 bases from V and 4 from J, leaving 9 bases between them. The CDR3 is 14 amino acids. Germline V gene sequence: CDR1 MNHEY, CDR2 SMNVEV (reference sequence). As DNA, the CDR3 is TGTGCCAGCAGTTTACAGGGGCCAGGAAACACCATATATTTT. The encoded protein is CASSLQGPGNTIYF.

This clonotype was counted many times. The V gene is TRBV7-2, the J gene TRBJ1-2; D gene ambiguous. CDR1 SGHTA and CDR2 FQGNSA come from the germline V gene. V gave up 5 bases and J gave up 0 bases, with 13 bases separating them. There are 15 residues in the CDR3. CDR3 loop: CASSRGELANYGYTF. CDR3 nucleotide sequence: TGTGCCAGCAGCCGGGGAGAGCTTGCTAACTATGGCTACACCTTC.

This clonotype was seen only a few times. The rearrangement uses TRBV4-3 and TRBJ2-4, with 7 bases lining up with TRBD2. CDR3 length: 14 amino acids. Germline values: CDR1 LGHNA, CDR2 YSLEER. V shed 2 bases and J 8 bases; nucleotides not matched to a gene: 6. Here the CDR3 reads CASSQYPGRDIQYF. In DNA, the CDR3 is TGCGCCAGCAGCCAATACCCAGGGAGGGACATTCAGTACTTC.

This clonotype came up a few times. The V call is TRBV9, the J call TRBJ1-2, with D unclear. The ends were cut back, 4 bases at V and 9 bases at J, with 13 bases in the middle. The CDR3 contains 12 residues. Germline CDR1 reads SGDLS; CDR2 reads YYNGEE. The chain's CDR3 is CASSPVLGSYTF. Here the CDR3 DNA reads TGTGCCAGCAGCCCCGTCCTGGGGAGCTACACCTTC.

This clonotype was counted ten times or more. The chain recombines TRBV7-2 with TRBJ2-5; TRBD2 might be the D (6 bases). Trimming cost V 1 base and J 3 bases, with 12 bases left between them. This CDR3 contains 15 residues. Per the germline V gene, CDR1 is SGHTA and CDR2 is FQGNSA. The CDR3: CASSLVVGGKETQYF. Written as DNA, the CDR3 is TGTGCCAGCAGCTTAGTAGTTGGCGGGAAAGAGACCCAGTACTTC.

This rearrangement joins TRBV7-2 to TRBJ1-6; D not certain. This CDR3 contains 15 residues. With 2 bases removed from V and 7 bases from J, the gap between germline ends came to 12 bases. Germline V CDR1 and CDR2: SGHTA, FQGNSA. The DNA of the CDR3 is TGTGCCAGCAGCTTATCCCTTACCGAGAATTCACCCCTCCACTTT. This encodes CASSLSLTENSPLHF.

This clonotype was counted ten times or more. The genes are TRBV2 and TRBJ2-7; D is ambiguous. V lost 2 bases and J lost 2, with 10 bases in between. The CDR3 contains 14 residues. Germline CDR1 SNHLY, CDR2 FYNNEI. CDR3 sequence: CASSERTSAYEQYF. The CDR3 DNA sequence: TGTGCCAGCAGTGAACGAACGTCCGCCTACGAGCAGTACTTC.

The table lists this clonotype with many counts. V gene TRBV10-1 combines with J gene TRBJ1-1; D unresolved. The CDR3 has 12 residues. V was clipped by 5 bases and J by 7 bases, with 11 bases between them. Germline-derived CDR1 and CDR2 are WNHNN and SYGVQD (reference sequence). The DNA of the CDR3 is TGCGCCAGCAGTTTTGACGCAGGTGAAGCTTTCTTT. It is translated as CASSFDAGEAFF.

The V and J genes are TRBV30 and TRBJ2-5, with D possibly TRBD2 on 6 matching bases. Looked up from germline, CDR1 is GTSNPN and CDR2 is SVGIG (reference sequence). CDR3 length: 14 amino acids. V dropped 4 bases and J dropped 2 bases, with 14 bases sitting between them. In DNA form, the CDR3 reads TGTGCCTGGAACTACGGGAGCGGTCAAGAGACCCAGTACTTC. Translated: CAWNYGSGQETQYF.

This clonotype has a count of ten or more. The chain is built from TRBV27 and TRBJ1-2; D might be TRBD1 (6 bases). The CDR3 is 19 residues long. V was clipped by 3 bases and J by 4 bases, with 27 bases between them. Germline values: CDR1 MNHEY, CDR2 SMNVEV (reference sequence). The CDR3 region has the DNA TGTGCCAGCAGTTTGTTTTCACGGAGGAGCCTCGGGGGCTTCTATGGCTACACCTTC. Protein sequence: CASSLFSRRSLGGFYGYTF.

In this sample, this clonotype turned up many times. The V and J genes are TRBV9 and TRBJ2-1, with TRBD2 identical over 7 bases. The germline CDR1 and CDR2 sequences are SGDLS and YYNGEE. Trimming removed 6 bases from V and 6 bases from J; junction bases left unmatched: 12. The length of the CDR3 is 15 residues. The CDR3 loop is CASTPGGEGGNEQFF. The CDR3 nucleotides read TGTGCCAGCACCCCTGGGGGGGAGGGAGGCAATGAGCAGTTCTTC.

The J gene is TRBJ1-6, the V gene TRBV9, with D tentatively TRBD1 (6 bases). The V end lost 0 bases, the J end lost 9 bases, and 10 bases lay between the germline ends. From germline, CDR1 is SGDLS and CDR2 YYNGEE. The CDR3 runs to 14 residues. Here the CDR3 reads CASSVGGQGSPLHF. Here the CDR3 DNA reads TGTGCCAGCAGCGTAGGGGGACAAGGTTCACCCCTCCACTTT.

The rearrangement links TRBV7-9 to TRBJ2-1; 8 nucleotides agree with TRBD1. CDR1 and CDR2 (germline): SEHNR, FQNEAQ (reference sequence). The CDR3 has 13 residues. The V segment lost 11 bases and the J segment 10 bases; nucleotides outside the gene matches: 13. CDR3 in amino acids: CAGRQGLIKEQFF. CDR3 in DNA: TGTGCCGGACGACAGGGGTTGATAAAGGAGCAGTTCTTC.

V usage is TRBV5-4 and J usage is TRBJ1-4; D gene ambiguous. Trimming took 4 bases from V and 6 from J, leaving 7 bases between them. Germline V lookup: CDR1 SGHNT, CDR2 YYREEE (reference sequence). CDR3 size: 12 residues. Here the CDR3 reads CASSQTDEKLFF. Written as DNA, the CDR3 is TGTGCCAGCAGCCAGACCGATGAAAAACTGTTTTTT.

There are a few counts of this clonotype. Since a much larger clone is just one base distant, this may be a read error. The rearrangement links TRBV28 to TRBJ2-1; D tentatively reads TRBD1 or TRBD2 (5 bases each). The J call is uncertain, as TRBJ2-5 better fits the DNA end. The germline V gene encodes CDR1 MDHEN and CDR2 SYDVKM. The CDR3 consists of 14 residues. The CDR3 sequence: CASSPTGPRETQYF. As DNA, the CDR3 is TGTGCCAGCAGTCCGACGGGACCGAGAGAGACCCAGTACTTC.

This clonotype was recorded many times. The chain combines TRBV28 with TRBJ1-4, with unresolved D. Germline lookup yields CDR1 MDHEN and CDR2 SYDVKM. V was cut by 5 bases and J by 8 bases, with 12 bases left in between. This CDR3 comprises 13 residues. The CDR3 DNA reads TGTGCCAGCAGTCCCGACTCTGGGGAAAAACTGTTTTTT. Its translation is CASSPDSGEKLFF.

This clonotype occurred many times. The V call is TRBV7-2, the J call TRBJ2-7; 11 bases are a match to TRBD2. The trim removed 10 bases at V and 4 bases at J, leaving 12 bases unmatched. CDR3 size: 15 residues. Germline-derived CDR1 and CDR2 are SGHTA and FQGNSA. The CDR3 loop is CATALLAGVAYEQYF. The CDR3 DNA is TGTGCCACCGCGTTACTAGCGGGAGTCGCATACGAGCAGTACTTC.

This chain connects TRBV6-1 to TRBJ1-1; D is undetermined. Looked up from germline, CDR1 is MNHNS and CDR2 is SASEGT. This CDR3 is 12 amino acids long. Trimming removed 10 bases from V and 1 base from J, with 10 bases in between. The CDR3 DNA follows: TGTGCCACAAGGGCGGCGAACACTGAAGCTTTCTTT. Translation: CATRAANTEAFF.

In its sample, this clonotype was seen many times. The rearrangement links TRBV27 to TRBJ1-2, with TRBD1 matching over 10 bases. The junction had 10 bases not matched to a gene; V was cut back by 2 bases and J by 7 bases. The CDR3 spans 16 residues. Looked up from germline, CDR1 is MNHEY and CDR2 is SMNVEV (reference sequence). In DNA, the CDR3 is TGTGCCAGCAGTTTAGAGAGACAGGGGGCGTTGGGTGGCTACACCTTC. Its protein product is CASSLERQGALGGYTF.

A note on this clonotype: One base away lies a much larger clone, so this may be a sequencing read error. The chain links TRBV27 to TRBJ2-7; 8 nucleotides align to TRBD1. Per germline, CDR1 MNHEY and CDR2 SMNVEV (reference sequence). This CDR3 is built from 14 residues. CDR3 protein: CASGFRRQGYEQYV. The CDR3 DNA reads TGTGCCAGCGGTTTCCGACGACAGGGGTACGAGCAGTACGTC.

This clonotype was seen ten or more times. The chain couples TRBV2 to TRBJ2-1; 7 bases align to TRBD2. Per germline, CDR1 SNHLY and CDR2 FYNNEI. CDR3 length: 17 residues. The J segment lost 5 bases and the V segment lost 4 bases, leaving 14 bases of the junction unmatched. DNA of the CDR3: TGTGCCAGCAGTGGCCCAACAAACGGGGGGAGAGACAATGAGCAGTTCTTC. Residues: CASSGPTNGGRDNEQFF.

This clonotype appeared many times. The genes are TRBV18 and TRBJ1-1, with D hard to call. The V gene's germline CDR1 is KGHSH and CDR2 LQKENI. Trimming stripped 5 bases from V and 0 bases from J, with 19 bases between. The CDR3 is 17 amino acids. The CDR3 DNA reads TGTGCCAGCTCAAGATTTGACCTAATCATGATGAACACTGAAGCTTTCTTT. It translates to CASSRFDLIMMNTEAFF.

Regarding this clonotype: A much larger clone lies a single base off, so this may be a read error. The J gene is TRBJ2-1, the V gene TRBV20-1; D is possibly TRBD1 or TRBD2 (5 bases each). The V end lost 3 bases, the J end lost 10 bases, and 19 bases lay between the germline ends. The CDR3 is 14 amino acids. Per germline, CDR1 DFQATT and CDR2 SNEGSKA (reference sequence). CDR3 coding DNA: TGCAGTGCTAGGGACACCGAGGGTGTGGGCGAGCAGTTCTTC. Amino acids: CSARDTEGVGEQFF.